Presented here are 18 T cell receptor beta chains from one specimen sequenced in a study of shared clonotypes between healthy human individuals (dated by TCRdb to the early 2020s). Library preparation was by the immunoSEQ multiplex PCR assay. The table was pulled from immuneACCESS by TCRdb, which kept in-frame rearrangements only. Such tables lose some clones; where checked, under half of the loss comes from unresolved V genes, and the rest has no known cause. Present in this sample are 2 million to 2.5 million clones, under 97% of which were seen just once. The ten largest clones add up to approximately 0.13% of the sample. What was sequenced was naive CD4+ T cells sorted from blood. The label giving this sample's cell subset or site can be read as: CD45RA+ positively selected. The receptors originated from a man younger than 35 in good health.

The chain uses TRBV7-2 and TRBJ1-5; D is possibly TRBD1 (6 bases). V was trimmed by 5 bases and J by 8 bases, leaving 10 bases between them. The CDR3 covers 12 residues. The germline gives CDR1 SGHTA, CDR2 FQGNSA. CDR3 in amino acids: CASSRSGEPQHF. The CDR3 DNA sequence: TGTGCCAGCAGCCGGTCAGGGGAGCCCCAGCATTTT.

V and J are TRBV18 and TRBJ2-7; 10 bases line up with TRBD2. After removal of 1 base from V and 1 base from J, the junction contained 4 bases not matched to a gene. This CDR3 is 16 amino acids long. Germline V gives CDR1 KGHSH, CDR2 LQKENI. Here the CDR3 reads CASSPQRLAGSYEQYF. CDR3 in DNA: TGTGCCAGCTCACCACAACGACTAGCGGGTTCCTACGAGCAGTACTTC.

CDR3 in amino acids: CSVEGETPAQYF. CDR3 coding DNA: TGCAGCGTTGAAGGGGAAACCCCGGCCCAGTACTTC. The rearrangement uses TRBV29-1 and TRBJ2-5; unclear D gene. There are 12 residues in the CDR3. Trimming took off 1 base at V and 9 bases at J, with 12 bases between the two ends. Germline loops: CDR1 SQVTM, CDR2 ANQGSEA.

The chain links TRBV11-2 to TRBJ2-5; D possibly uses TRBD1 or TRBD2 (5 bases each). V was pared by 1 base and J by 2 bases, with 11 bases between. CDR3 length equals 15 residues. Germline V gene lookup returns CDR1 SGHAT and CDR2 FQNNGV. The CDR3 region is CASSLGGTVQETQYF. In DNA form, the CDR3 reads TGTGCCAGCAGCTTAGGGGGGACGGTACAAGAGACCCAGTACTTC.

V gene TRBV5-4 combines with J gene TRBJ2-2, with TRBD1 identical over 8 bases. Trimming at V came to 3 bases and at J to 4 bases, leaving 8 bases not matched to a gene. Germline V gene sequence: CDR1 SGHNT, CDR2 YYREEE (reference sequence). This CDR3 has 16 amino acids. CDR3: CASSWAGGIGTGELFF. The CDR3 bases are TGTGCCAGCAGCTGGGCAGGGGGCATCGGCACCGGGGAGCTGTTTTTT.

This sequence joins TRBV6-6 and TRBJ1-2, with D perhaps matching TRBD1 (5 bases). CDR3 length equals 15 residues. Trimming shortened V by 7 bases and J by 4 bases, and 19 bases separated the two germline ends. Per germline, CDR1 MNHNY and CDR2 SVGAGI (reference sequence). CDR3 sequence reads: CASKKPQGLVYGYTF. The DNA of the CDR3 is TGTGCCAGCAAAAAGCCTCAGGGTCTCGTCTATGGCTACACCTTC.

To note about this clone: Additional DNA sequences in this sample encode the identical CDR3. CDR3 nucleotides: TGTGCCTGGAGTAACAGGGGCAATCAGCCCCAGCATTTT. The encoded protein is CAWSNRGNQPQHF. The V and J genes are TRBV30 and TRBJ1-5, with a tentative D call TRBD1 (6 bases). The CDR3 length is 13 residues. CDR1 GTSNPN and CDR2 SVGIG come from the germline V gene (reference sequence). Trimming stripped 2 bases from V and 2 bases from J, with 7 bases between.

V and J are TRBV20-1 and TRBJ2-5; D gene uncertain. Germline lookup yields CDR1 DFQATT and CDR2 SNEGSKA (reference sequence). V dropped 3 bases and J dropped 7 bases, with 9 bases sitting between them. CDR3 size: 11 residues. This CDR3 reads CSASRGPTQYF. As DNA, the CDR3 is TGCAGTGCTAGTCGCGGACCGACCCAGTACTTC.

This sequence joins TRBV18 and TRBJ1-1; D remains unclear. Germline CDR1 KGHSH, CDR2 LQKENI. V gave up 3 bases and J gave up 7 bases, with 15 bases separating them. This CDR3 comprises 14 residues. The CDR3 DNA is TGTGCCAGCTCACCCGGCGTGAATCTCGGTGAAGCTTTCTTT. Translation: CASSPGVNLGEAFF.

The CDR3 region is CASSVRQGLSQETQYF. CDR3 DNA: TGTGCCAGCAGCGTAAGGCAGGGCCTATCCCAAGAGACCCAGTACTTC. The genes are TRBV9 and TRBJ2-5; D is possibly TRBD1 (5 bases). The V gene's germline CDR1 is SGDLS and CDR2 YYNGEE. CDR3 length equals 16 residues. V lost 1 base, J lost 1 base, and 14 bases lay in between.

The genes are TRBV5-6 and TRBJ2-7, with TRBD2 matching 9 bases. The CDR3 sequence is 16 residues long. The germline gives CDR1 SGHDT, CDR2 YYEEEE. The V segment lost 3 bases and the J segment 6 bases; nucleotides outside the gene matches: 13. The CDR3 nucleotides are TGTGCCAGCAGCTCATTAGGAGGGACTAGCTCGACCGAGCAGTACTTC. Encoded protein: CASSSLGGTSSTEQYF.

The chain joins TRBV6-5 to TRBJ2-2; D is uncertain. The length of the CDR3 is 15 residues. Germline V gives CDR1 MNHEY, CDR2 SVGAGI. Trimming shortened V by 0 bases and J by 6 bases, and 11 bases separated the two germline ends. CDR3: CASSYSGVIPGELFF. In DNA form, the CDR3 reads TGTGCCAGCAGTTACTCCGGTGTTATCCCCGGGGAGCTGTTTTTT.

The V and J genes are TRBV5-5 and TRBJ1-5, with D maybe TRBD1 (5 bases). Looked up from germline, CDR1 is SGHKS and CDR2 is YYEKEE (reference sequence). The V and J ends lost 0 bases and 5 bases respectively, with 9 bases between them. The CDR3 contains 14 residues. In nucleotides, the CDR3 is TGTGCCAGCAGCTTGGAGGGGTATGATCAGCCCCAGCATTTT. This gives the protein CASSLEGYDQPQHF. Combining the CDR3 with reference TRBV5-5 and TRBJ1-5 gives the whole variable domain DAGVTQSPTHLIKTRGQQVTLRCSPISGHKSVSWYQQVLGQGPQFIFQYYEKEERGRGNFPDRFSARQFPNYSSELNVNALLLGDSALYLCASSLEGYDQPQHFGDGTRLSIL.

The chain employs TRBV27 and TRBJ2-3; 12 positions match TRBD1. V trimming: 7 bases; J trimming: 1 base; junction bases outside the gene matches: 15. The CDR3 runs 19 residues. Per germline, CDR1 MNHEY and CDR2 SMNVEV (reference sequence). Here the CDR3 DNA reads TGTGCCAGCACCCCCTGGAGGGACAGGGGGCTAAGAGGCACAGATACGCAGTATTTT. As protein: CASTPWRDRGLRGTDTQYF.

V and J are TRBV2 and TRBJ1-2; D is unclear. Between the trimmed V and J ends, which lost 5 bases and 1 base, there was a span of 11 bases. The CDR3 is 14 amino acids. Per the germline V gene, CDR1 is SNHLY and CDR2 is FYNNEI. The CDR3 spells CASSPGPGNYGYTF. As DNA, the CDR3 is TGTGCCAGCAGTCCCGGCCCGGGTAACTATGGCTACACCTTC.

CDR3 bases: TGTGCCATCAGCCGGGGGGAGCGGGGCACCGGGGAGCTGTTTTTT. Protein product: CAISRGERGTGELFF. This chain uses TRBV10-3 with TRBJ2-2, with 7 bases matching TRBD2. Germline trimming cut 6 bases from V and 4 bases from J; bases unmatched to any gene: 8. The CDR3 covers 15 residues. Germline V CDR1 and CDR2: ENHRY, SYGVKD.

V usage is TRBV14 and J usage is TRBJ2-1; D is tentatively TRBD1 or TRBD2 (7 bases each). This CDR3 has 17 amino acids. Per germline, CDR1 SGHDN and CDR2 FVKESK. Trimming took 7 bases from V and 8 from J, leaving 27 bases between them. CDR3 residues: CASTRGGVGLRVDEQFF. CDR3 bases: TGTGCCAGCACCAGGGGGGGAGTCGGGCTACGGGTGGATGAGCAGTTCTTC.

The chain links TRBV6-5 to TRBJ1-2, with D uncertain. The CDR3 contains 11 residues. The germline V gene has CDR1 MNHEY and CDR2 SVGAGI. Trimming removed 5 bases at V and 8 bases at J, with 9 bases between. CDR3 sequence: CASSRGGGYTF. The CDR3 nucleotides are TGTGCCAGCAGTCGGGGAGGGGGCTACACCTTC.